This passage covers 28 T cell receptor beta chains from one sample sequenced in a study of cytomegalovirus exposure and HLA in healthy donors. The PCR contained 60 Vbeta and 13 Jbeta primers. Some clones are missing from TCRdb's copy, which holds only in-frame ones; the method was immunoSEQ multiplex PCR. Counted here are approximately 150,000 clones, 84% occurring once; the ten biggest clones make up around 1%. Sequenced: PBMCs. These receptors were taken from a man aged 30-40 years in good health and CMV-seronegative.

The V gene is TRBV15, the J gene TRBJ2-3; D might be TRBD2 (5 bases). This CDR3 contains 16 residues. V was pared by 5 bases and J by 6 bases, with 21 bases between. Germline-derived CDR1 and CDR2 are LNHNV and YYDKDF (reference sequence). CDR3 sequence reads: CATSPGRVTVRDTQYF. In DNA form, the CDR3 reads TGTGCCACCAGCCCTGGGCGGGTCACCGTGCGGGATACGCAGTATTTT.

This clone has just a few counts. The chain uses TRBV19 and TRBJ1-2, with TRBD1 as a possible D gene (6 bases). From germline, CDR1 is LNHDA and CDR2 SQIVND (reference sequence). V was trimmed by 3 bases and J by 8 bases, leaving 10 bases between them. The CDR3 is made up of 12 amino acids. This CDR3 is CASSIAGVGYTF. The CDR3 DNA reads TGTGCCAGTAGTATCGCAGGGGTCGGCTACACCTTC.

This rearrangement joins TRBV15 to TRBJ2-3, with TRBD2 matching 13 bases. CDR1 is LNHNV, CDR2 YYDKDF, per germline (reference sequence). The CDR3 is 17 residues long. V shed 1 base and J 7 bases; nucleotides not matched to a gene: 8. Here the CDR3 DNA reads TGTGCCACCAGCAGAGGGACTAGCGGGGGCGCCGGGAATACGCAGTATTTT. It translates to CATSRGTSGGAGNTQYF.

The chain combines TRBV13 with TRBJ2-1; 10 bases match TRBD2. The CDR3 is made up of 18 amino acids. Germline V gene data show CDR1 as PRHDT and CDR2 as FYEKMQ (reference sequence). V lost 3 bases to trimming and J lost 7 bases; unmatched junction nucleotides: 15. The CDR3 coding sequence is TGTGCCAGCAGCTTCAGACCCAGCGGGGGGGCCATTTTAAATGAGCAGTTCTTC. Translating it yields CASSFRPSGGAILNEQFF.

The chain couples TRBV5-1 to TRBJ1-2; D perhaps matches TRBD1 (6 bases). The V end was cut by 4 bases, the J end by 0 bases, with 16 bases between. CDR1 SGHRS and CDR2 YFSETQ come from the germline V gene. There are 16 residues in the CDR3. The CDR3 DNA reads as TGCGCCAGCAGCCAGGGGACTAGCTCTTCTAACTATGGCTACACCTTC. Amino acids: CASSQGTSSSNYGYTF.

To note about this clone: The sample holds other DNA sequences that translate to the same CDR3. The chain links TRBV15 to TRBJ2-7; a possible D gene is TRBD1 (5 bases). CDR3 length equals 14 residues. V lost 2 bases and J 2 bases, leaving 10 bases between the germline ends. Germline CDR1 reads LNHNV; CDR2 reads YYDKDF (reference sequence). The CDR3 region has the DNA TGTGCCACCAGCAGACCAGGGCCAGCCTACGAGCAGTACTTC. Protein sequence: CATSRPGPAYEQYF.

For this clone: Other DNA sequences in this sample translate to the same CDR3. The rearrangement links TRBV5-4 to TRBJ2-3; 7 bases are a match to TRBD1. The V gene's germline CDR1 is SGHNT and CDR2 YYREEE (reference sequence). The CDR3 extends over 14 amino acids. The ends lost 4 bases at V and 0 bases at J; junction bases unmatched: 2. CDR3 in amino acids: CASSPDRSTDTQYF. The CDR3 DNA follows: TGTGCCAGCAGCCCGGACAGGAGCACAGATACGCAGTATTTT. Full variable domain (outside the CDR3, taken from reference TRBV5-4 and TRBJ2-3): ETGVTQSPTHLIKTRGQQVTLRCSSQSGHNTVSWYQQALGQGPQFIFQYYREEENGRGNFPPRFSGLQFPNYSSELNVNALELDDSALYLCASSPDRSTDTQYFGPGTRLTVL.

The chain employs TRBV5-1 and TRBJ2-2, with 8 positions matching TRBD2. J gave up 4 bases and V 3 bases, and 5 bases lay outside the gene matches. From germline, CDR1 is SGHRS and CDR2 YFSETQ. The CDR3 sequence is 15 residues long. CDR3 sequence reads: CASSSTSGVTGELFF. As DNA, the CDR3 is TGCGCCAGCAGCTCAACTAGCGGTGTCACCGGGGAGCTGTTTTTT.

This clone has just a few counts. The rearrangement joins TRBV6-1 to TRBJ2-3, with D perhaps TRBD1 (5 bases). CDR1 MNHNS and CDR2 SASEGT come from the germline V gene. The CDR3 extends over 15 amino acids. V was cut by 3 bases and J by 2 bases, with 12 bases left in between. The CDR3 DNA reads TGTGCCAGCAGTGATCCAGGGAAAATCACAGATACGCAGTATTTT. Residues: CASSDPGKITDTQYF.

Points on this clone: No DNA is shown, since the ends of the CDR3 on it are uncertain; the CDR3 is the one TCRdb lists. The chain couples TRBV27 to TRBJ2-1; the DNA was not compared with TRBD1, the D call given in the table. The CDR3 region is 20 residues in length, termini included. The germline gives CDR1 MNHEY, CDR2 SMNVEV (reference sequence). CDR3 sequence reads: CASSLFWPMSEVTVNNEQFF.

The chain combines TRBV6-6 with TRBJ2-2, with TRBD1 identical over 7 bases. The V and J ends lost 4 bases and 4 bases, in that order; junction bases with no gene match: 6. The V gene's germline CDR1 is MNHNY and CDR2 SVGAGI (reference sequence). This CDR3 region has 15 residues. The CDR3 region has the DNA TGTGCCAGCAGTTCACAGGGGCGAGGCACCGGGGAGCTGTTTTTT. This sequence encodes CASSSQGRGTGELFF.

This clone was recorded once. The CDR3 bases are TGTGCCAGCAGTGACGCGGGATTTGCCAATGAGCAGTTCTTC. It yields the protein CASSDAGFANEQFF. This chain uses TRBV25-1 with TRBJ2-1; maybe TRBD2 (6 bases). This CDR3 region has 14 residues. Germline CDR1 reads MGHDK; CDR2 reads SYGVNS. V was shortened by 3 bases and J by 6 bases, with 12 bases between the two germline ends.

The chain is built from TRBV18 and TRBJ2-5, with no clear D. V was shortened by 3 bases and J by 1 base, with 12 bases between the two germline ends. CDR1 is KGHSH, CDR2 LQKENI, per germline. This CDR3 is 15 amino acids long. The CDR3 DNA reads as TGTGCCAGCTCACCTCTCTCGGAGTCCCAAGAGACCCAGTACTTC. Amino acids: CASSPLSESQETQYF.

The V and J genes are TRBV28 and TRBJ1-6; D uncertain. The CDR3 runs to 16 residues. Germline CDR1 reads MDHEN; CDR2 reads SYDVKM. Trimming took 3 bases from V and 9 from J, leaving 18 bases between them. The DNA of the CDR3 is TGTGCCAGCAGTTTGCGGGGTGCGAACTTGGGTTCACCCCTCCACTTT. Translation: CASSLRGANLGSPLHF.

V usage is TRBV5-1 and J usage is TRBJ1-6; 10 bases fit TRBD1. J lost 6 bases, V lost 6 bases, and 15 bases had no gene match. The germline V gene has CDR1 SGHRS and CDR2 YFSETQ. The CDR3 is 18 amino acids. The CDR3 spells CASTTTLLRDRGNSPLHF. Written as DNA, the CDR3 is TGCGCCAGCACCACAACCCTCCTCCGGGACAGGGGTAATTCACCCCTCCACTTT.

J is TRBJ2-1 and V is TRBV20-1, with D unresolved. The V gene lost 0 bases and the J gene lost 10 bases, with 7 bases spanning the gap. Germline CDR1 is DFQATT and CDR2 is SNEGSKA (reference sequence). The CDR3 sequence is 11 residues long. In DNA, the CDR3 is TGCAGTGCTAGAGATCTGAGGGAGCAGTTCTTC. This codes for CSARDLREQFF.

This clone was picked up one time. The chain combines TRBV13 with TRBJ2-7, with 13 nucleotides matching TRBD2. The V and J ends lost 5 bases and 0 bases, in that order; junction bases with no gene match: 10. CDR1 is PRHDT, CDR2 FYEKMQ, per germline (reference sequence). The CDR3 has 18 amino acids. As DNA, the CDR3 is TGTGCCAGCAGCCCCGGACTAGCGGGGGTCCTCAGCTCCTACGAGCAGTACTTC. Protein product: CASSPGLAGVLSSYEQYF.

The rearrangement links TRBV7-9 to TRBJ1-1; D is ambiguous. CDR3 size: 14 residues. V was clipped by 4 bases and J by 5 bases, with 14 bases between them. Germline V gene lookup returns CDR1 SEHNR and CDR2 FQNEAQ (reference sequence). The DNA of the CDR3 is TGTGCCAGCAGCTCAATCGGTTTGTATACTGAAGCTTTCTTT. Its translation: CASSSIGLYTEAFF.

V is TRBV11-3 and J is TRBJ2-7, with TRBD2 matching 7 bases. The V and J ends lost 2 bases and 4 bases, in that order; junction bases with no gene match: 11. The CDR3 loop spans 16 amino acids. Germline V gene lookup returns CDR1 SGHNT and CDR2 YENEEA. In DNA, the CDR3 is TGTGCCAGCAGCTTAAACCCTAGCGGAGGACCTTACGAGCAGTACTTC. This gives the protein CASSLNPSGGPYEQYF.

This clone has only one observation. The gene calls are TRBV12-5 and TRBJ2-5; 7 bases match TRBD1. Germline CDR1 is LGHNT and CDR2 is FRNRAP. This CDR3 is built from 15 residues. V shed 1 base and J 1 base; nucleotides not matched to a gene: 3. DNA for the CDR3: TGTGCTAGTGGTTTGGGAAGGACAGGCCAAGAGACCCAGTACTTC. Protein sequence: CASGLGRTGQETQYF.

The chain joins TRBV5-1 to TRBJ1-2; D is undetermined. Trimming took off 4 bases at V and 3 bases at J, with 13 bases between the two ends. The CDR3 runs 14 residues. Germline V gives CDR1 SGHRS, CDR2 YFSETQ. Here the CDR3 reads CASSPQISDYGYTF. Written as DNA, the CDR3 is TGCGCCAGCAGCCCACAAATTTCAGACTATGGCTACACCTTC.

The chain has TRBV27 and TRBJ1-2, with 8 bases aligning to TRBD1. With V trimmed by 4 bases and J by 1 base, 2 bases remained unmatched. This CDR3 region has 14 residues. Germline CDR1 and CDR2: MNHEY and SMNVEV (reference sequence). The DNA of the CDR3 is TGTGCCAGCAGTTCGACAGGGGATAACTATGGCTACACCTTC. It codes for CASSSTGDNYGYTF.

Here the CDR3 reads CASSFRLAGADTQYF. CDR3 nucleotide sequence: TGTGCCAGCAGCTTTCGACTAGCGGGGGCAGATACGCAGTATTTT. V and J are TRBV7-2 and TRBJ2-3; 12 positions match TRBD2. Germline CDR1 and CDR2: SGHTA and FQGNSA. Trimming cost V 3 bases and J 4 bases; bases outside gene matches: 2. The CDR3 loop spans 15 amino acids.

This sequence joins TRBV7-3 and TRBJ2-1, with D hard to call. V lost 5 bases to trimming and J lost 6 bases, with 8 bases between them. Germline V gene lookup returns CDR1 SGHTA and CDR2 FQGTGA. CDR3 size: 12 residues. The CDR3 nucleotides read TGTGCCAGCAGCCTAGACTTCAATGAGCAGTTCTTC. Translating gives CASSLDFNEQFF.

The rearrangement joins TRBV19 to TRBJ1-1, with TRBD1 matching 10 bases. The V gene's germline CDR1 is LNHDA and CDR2 SQIVND (reference sequence). V dropped 6 bases and J dropped 1; count of bases not matched to a gene: 5. This CDR3 has 15 residues. This chain's CDR3 is CASSVRTGGNTEAFF. CDR3 DNA: TGTGCCAGTAGCGTCCGGACAGGGGGGAACACTGAAGCTTTCTTT.

This clone showed up just once. The rearrangement joins TRBV28 to TRBJ2-3; 8 nucleotides align to TRBD2. The CDR3 runs 15 residues. Germline trimming cut 4 bases from V and 2 bases from J; bases unmatched to any gene: 5. Germline lookup yields CDR1 MDHEN and CDR2 SYDVKM. CDR3 in DNA: TGTGCCAGCAGTTCCATAGCGGGGATCACAGATACGCAGTATTTT. It codes for CASSSIAGITDTQYF.

The chain links TRBV5-1 to TRBJ2-1, with 16 bases fitting TRBD2. After removal of 0 bases from V and 7 bases from J, the junction contained 7 bases not matched to a gene. The CDR3 is 18 amino acids. Looked up from germline, CDR1 is SGHRS and CDR2 is YFSETQ. Here the CDR3 reads CASSLGGTSGRAGNEQFF. CDR3 nucleotides: TGCGCCAGCAGCTTGGGGGGGACTAGCGGGAGGGCCGGTAATGAGCAGTTCTTC.

This sequence joins TRBV2 and TRBJ1-1; D might be TRBD1 (6 bases). Germline V gene sequence: CDR1 SNHLY, CDR2 FYNNEI. Deletions cut 5 bases from V and 1 base from J, with 8 bases between. This CDR3 has 13 amino acids. The chain's CDR3 is CASSSTGNTEAFF. The CDR3, as DNA: TGTGCCAGCAGTTCGACAGGGAACACTGAAGCTTTCTTT.